This T cell receptor (beta chain) was documented in a study of cytomegalovirus exposure and HLA in healthy donors. The wider study: Earlier, 150 million to 200 million T cells were analyzed, and fewer than 120 million unique TCR beta sequences were found among them. Study-level points and caveats: The study had only CMV serostatus as immune exposure information.

The study ran its PCR with 60 Vbeta and 13 Jbeta primers. Methods used by the authors: Roughly 11 million shared chains were among roughly 81 million unique TCR beta chains counted in a later analysis. Some clones are missing from TCRdb's copy, which holds only in-frame ones; the method was immunoSEQ multiplex PCR. V and J calls plus clone size are reproduced from that table; the DNA served to infer D and trimming. The sample lists some 130,000 clones, roughly 83% occurring once. J lost 2 bases, V lost 4 bases, and 5 bases had no gene match. This CDR3 has 14 residues. Germline values: CDR1 SGHRS, CDR2 YFSETQ. As to this clone: The target antigen is unknown. Other nucleotide sequences from this sample produce the same CDR3.

Sequenced input: PBMCs. The receptor's source is a man aged 35 to 55 in good health and CMV-seronegative. This sequence joins TRBV5-1 and TRBJ2-5; 7 nucleotides line up with TRBD1. DNA for the CDR3: TGCGCCAGCAGCGCCGGGACAGCTCAAGAGACCCAGTACTTC. Translating gives CASSAGTAQETQYF.